This TCR beta chain was obtained from a study of a mutant IDH1 vaccine in newly diagnosed glioma. Libraries were prepared by immunoSEQ multiplex PCR; TCRdb keeps only in-frame clonotypes and omits some of them. Here the sample spans over 80,000 clones, over 85% being singletons. A single count supports this clone. Time point specified: baseline, week 1 (first vaccination visit). The treatment was: pre-vaccination baseline after standard-of-care therapy. The germline CDR1 and CDR2 sequences are ENHRY and SYGVKD. CDR3 length: 13 residues. With 0 bases removed from V and 6 bases from J, the gap between germline ends came to 8 bases.

The source material was PBMCs, sampled from a glioma patient treated with radiotherapy, temozolomide or both. The clonotype was recovered from a woman in her fifties or sixties with glioma. The V call is TRBV10-3, the J call TRBJ1-2; D not resolved. The CDR3 DNA sequence: TGTGCCATCAGTGAGTCCCCGGAGGATGGCTACACCTTC. It specifies CAISESPEDGYTF.